The 28 T cell receptor beta chains presented below share a single source sample, sequenced in a study of blood T cell repertoires in COVID-19. Some clones are missing from TCRdb's copy, which holds only in-frame ones; the method was immunoSEQ multiplex PCR. The top ten hold under 4.5% of the sample, which has roughly 250,000 clones, roughly 84% seen once. What was sequenced was peripheral blood. All receptors come from a woman between 40 and 50 years old with active or convalescent COVID-19.

The CDR3 here is CASSDVGDLRDTQYF. CDR3 sequence (DNA): TGCGCCAGCAGTGATGTGGGAGACCTGAGGGATACGCAGTATTTT. J is TRBJ2-3 and V is TRBV10-2; TRBD2 is a possible D gene (5 bases). CDR1 is WSHSY, CDR2 SAAADI, per germline. The CDR3 runs to 15 residues. Trimming shortened V by 3 bases and J by 6 bases, and 16 bases separated the two germline ends.

The chain recombines TRBV3-1 (or the pseudogene TRBV3-2) with TRBJ1-2; 7 nucleotides match TRBD1. The V gene end was trimmed by 1 base and the J gene end by 5 bases; junction bases not matched to a gene: 7. Germline-derived CDR1 and CDR2 are LGHDT and YNNKEL (reference sequence). This CDR3 region has 15 residues. CDR3 loop: CASSQAHRGPYGYTF. The CDR3 coding sequence is TGTGCCAGCAGCCAAGCCCACAGGGGACCATATGGCTACACCTTC.

V and J are TRBV29-1 and TRBJ1-1; maybe TRBD1 (6 bases). The ends were cut back, 4 bases at V and 0 bases at J, with 18 bases in the middle. Germline values: CDR1 SQVTM, CDR2 ANQGSEA. CDR3 length equals 16 residues. The CDR3 DNA follows: TGCAGCGTTGTAGTGAGTAGGACAGTAATGAACACTGAAGCTTTCTTT. Amino acid sequence: CSVVVSRTVMNTEAFF.

Written as DNA, the CDR3 is TGTGCCAGCAGTGATTCTCTGTCGGACAGGGCGAACACTGAAGCTTTCTTT. This sequence encodes CASSDSLSDRANTEAFF. The V and J genes are TRBV2 and TRBJ1-1; 8 positions match TRBD1. J was trimmed by 1 base and V by 3 bases; bases with no gene match: 10. The CDR3 consists of 17 residues. The germline V gene has CDR1 SNHLY and CDR2 FYNNEI.

The chain employs TRBV7-7 and TRBJ2-5; D ambiguous. Between the trimmed V and J ends, which lost 5 bases and 1 base, there was a span of 11 bases. CDR1 is SSHAT and CDR2 is FNYEAQ in the germline V gene (reference sequence). The length of the CDR3 is 14 residues. The CDR3 nucleotides read TGTGCCAGCAGCCGACCAGGTTTCCAAGAGACCCAGTACTTC. Encoded protein: CASSRPGFQETQYF.

This clone appeared once. Other DNA sequences in this specimen translate into the identical CDR3. The CDR3: CASSSAGNTIYF. CDR3 coding DNA: TGTGCCAGCAGTTCCGCGGGAAACACCATATATTTT. This chain joins TRBV6-5 and TRBJ1-3, with D unclear. This CDR3 region has 12 residues. V was shortened by 4 bases and J by 4 bases, with 5 bases between the two germline ends. Germline V CDR1 and CDR2: MNHEY, SVGAGI.

This clone was counted a single time. This sequence joins TRBV5-1 and TRBJ2-1; TRBD2 aligns across 8 bases. Germline V gene sequence: CDR1 SGHRS, CDR2 YFSETQ. The CDR3 has 16 amino acids. Germline trimming cut 7 bases from V and 4 bases from J; bases unmatched to any gene: 13. Here the CDR3 DNA reads TGCGCCAGCGGCCTTGGGGCGGGGGGATTATACAATGAGCAGTTCTTC. This codes for CASGLGAGGLYNEQFF.

This clone has just a few counts. The rearrangement links TRBV3-1 (or the pseudogene TRBV3-2) to TRBJ2-7; 13 bases match TRBD2. V gave up 1 base and J gave up 6 bases; unmatched junction bases: 15. This CDR3 spans 19 amino acids. Germline V gene sequence: CDR1 LGHDT, CDR2 YNNKEL (reference sequence). DNA for the CDR3: TGTGCCAGCAGCCAAGGGCCCGGGGTGACTAGCGGGGGGAGAAGCGAGCAGTACTTC. Translating gives CASSQGPGVTSGGRSEQYF.

The chain employs TRBV28 and TRBJ1-6, with no clear D. The CDR3 totals 13 residues. The germline V gene encodes CDR1 MDHEN and CDR2 SYDVKM. Trimming took off 2 bases at V and 9 bases at J, with 8 bases between the two ends. CDR3 amino acids: CASSLIGVSPLHF. The CDR3 nucleotides read TGTGCCAGCAGTTTAATCGGGGTTTCACCCCTCCACTTT.

The chain links TRBV3-1 (or the pseudogene TRBV3-2) to TRBJ2-5; tentative D call: TRBD2 (6 bases). Trimming cost V 4 bases and J 10 bases, with 25 bases left between them. Germline CDR1 is LGHDT and CDR2 is YNNKEL (reference sequence). This CDR3 comprises 16 residues. CDR3: CASSRTPGPGGGDQYF. CDR3 DNA sequence: TGTGCCAGCAGCCGTACGCCGGGACCCGGAGGAGGGGACCAGTACTTC.

This chain uses TRBV25-1 with TRBJ1-1; D uncertain. The V gene's germline CDR1 is MGHDK and CDR2 SYGVNS. The CDR3 totals 14 residues. The V end lost 3 bases, the J end lost 5 bases, and 13 bases lay between the germline ends. For the CDR3, the DNA is TGTGCCAGCAGTGATGGGCTCGTAGAAACTGAAGCTTTCTTT. Protein product: CASSDGLVETEAFF.

The rearrangement joins TRBV19 to TRBJ2-1; 12 nucleotides align to TRBD2. The CDR3 runs 16 residues. Trimming took 3 bases from V and 9 from J; bases not matched to a gene: 9. Germline V gives CDR1 LNHDA, CDR2 SQIVND (reference sequence). Here the CDR3 reads CASSITLAGGPIEQFF. CDR3 DNA sequence: TGTGCCAGTAGTATCACCCTAGCGGGGGGGCCGATTGAGCAGTTCTTC.

V usage is TRBV5-1 and J usage is TRBJ2-5, with TRBD1 matching over 8 bases. V lost 4 bases and J lost 3; bases outside the gene matches: 2. CDR1 and CDR2 from the germline V gene are SGHRS and YFSETQ. The CDR3 consists of 13 residues. The CDR3 sequence is CASSPGQEETQYF. The CDR3, as DNA: TGCGCCAGCAGCCCGGGACAGGAAGAGACCCAGTACTTC.

The rearrangement joins TRBV5-1 to TRBJ2-5, with D perhaps TRBD2 (5 bases). Germline CDR1 SGHRS, CDR2 YFSETQ. Trimming shortened V by 5 bases and J by 2 bases, and 10 bases separated the two germline ends. The CDR3 extends over 13 amino acids. In nucleotides, the CDR3 is TGCGCCAGCAGTGCCGAGGGTCAAGAGACCCAGTACTTC. Translating it yields CASSAEGQETQYF.

The chain joins TRBV19 to TRBJ1-1; no reliable D call. V was clipped by 10 bases and J by 11 bases, with 20 bases between them. Germline loops: CDR1 LNHDA, CDR2 SQIVND (reference sequence). This CDR3 contains 12 residues. CDR3 in amino acids: CATKVGHGRAFF. The DNA of the CDR3 is TGTGCCACCAAGGTGGGCCACGGTAGGGCTTTCTTT.

The gene calls are TRBV2 and TRBJ2-2, with TRBD2 identical over 11 bases. The CDR3 runs to 15 residues. The junction had 3 bases not matched to a gene; V was cut back by 6 bases and J by 3 bases. The germline gives CDR1 SNHLY, CDR2 FYNNEI. The CDR3 DNA reads TGTGCCAGCAGCATACTAGCGGGGGACACCGGGGAGCTGTTTTTT. Translating it yields CASSILAGDTGELFF.

This clone has only a few counts. The chain links TRBV3-1 (or the pseudogene TRBV3-2) to TRBJ1-2; no clear D gene. The germline CDR1 and CDR2 sequences are LGHDT and YNNKEL (reference sequence). Trimming took 3 bases from V and 1 from J, leaving 6 bases between them. This CDR3 spans 13 amino acids. In nucleotides, the CDR3 is TGTGCCAGCAGCCAGGACTTTAACTATGGCTACACCTTC. This sequence encodes CASSQDFNYGYTF.

About this clone: This may arise from a read error, as a much more abundant clone is one base away. The genes are TRBV7-9 and TRBJ1-5; the D gene is possibly TRBD1 (6 bases). The CDR3 loop spans 13 amino acids. Trimming stripped 5 bases from V and 2 bases from J, with 7 bases between. CDR1 and CDR2 (germline): SEHNR, FQNEAQ (reference sequence). This CDR3 is CASSRTGNQPQHF. DNA of the CDR3: TGTGCCAGCAGCCGGACAGGCAATCAGCCCCAGCATTTT.

This chain uses TRBV7-3 with TRBJ1-6; 8 bases agree with TRBD1. The trim removed 4 bases at V and 11 bases at J, leaving 7 bases unmatched. Germline lookup yields CDR1 SGHTA and CDR2 FQGTGA. The CDR3 contains 14 residues. The CDR3 sequence is CASSSFGQGAPLHF. The CDR3 coding sequence is TGTGCCAGCAGCTCATTTGGACAGGGAGCACCCCTCCACTTT.

The gene calls are TRBV10-3 and TRBJ1-2; possibly TRBD1 for D (6 bases). V shed 1 base and J shed 8 bases, with 11 bases lying between them. Germline V gives CDR1 ENHRY, CDR2 SYGVKD. The CDR3 is 13 residues long. The CDR3 protein is CAISELGARGYTF. DNA for the CDR3: TGTGCCATCAGTGAGTTGGGGGCTCGAGGCTACACCTTC.

The chain combines TRBV11-1 with TRBJ1-1, with 7 positions matching TRBD1. After removal of 1 base from V and 7 bases from J, the junction contained 6 bases not matched to a gene. Germline V gene lookup returns CDR1 SGHAT and CDR2 FQDESV (reference sequence). The CDR3 totals 14 residues. The DNA of the CDR3 is TGTGCCAGCAGCTTAGAAGGGACAGCGTTTGAAGCTTTCTTT. Amino acid sequence: CASSLEGTAFEAFF.

This rearrangement joins TRBV10-3 to TRBJ1-4; no clear D. This CDR3 comprises 13 residues. Germline V gene data show CDR1 as ENHRY and CDR2 as SYGVKD. The ends were cut back, 3 bases at V and 8 bases at J, with 10 bases in the middle. The CDR3 reads CAISDRGDEKLFF. CDR3 in DNA: TGTGCCATCAGTGATCGGGGTGACGAAAAACTGTTTTTT.

This chain joins TRBV7-8 and TRBJ1-4, with a weak D call TRBD1 (6 bases). Trimming stripped 3 bases from V and 4 bases from J, with 9 bases between. Germline CDR1 and CDR2: SGHVS and FQNEAQ. CDR3 length: 14 residues. DNA for the CDR3: TGTGCCAGCAGCTTCGGACAGAATAATGAAAAACTGTTTTTT. Protein product: CASSFGQNNEKLFF.

J is TRBJ1-2 and V is TRBV28, with TRBD1 as a possible D gene (5 bases). Germline V CDR1 and CDR2: MDHEN, SYDVKM. V lost 7 bases, J lost 0 bases, and 18 bases lay in between. The CDR3 runs 16 residues. The CDR3 bases are TGTGCCAGCAACCTCCGGCAGGGAACCCCTAACTATGGCTACACCTTC. Translated: CASNLRQGTPNYGYTF.

This chain links TRBV6-6 with TRBJ1-1; TRBD1 matches 10 bases. From germline, CDR1 is MNHNY and CDR2 SVGAGI (reference sequence). There are 15 residues in the CDR3. V lost 5 bases to trimming and J lost 4 bases; unmatched junction nucleotides: 7. CDR3 bases: TGTGCCAGCAGTACACCAGACAGGGGGCTCACTGAAGCTTTCTTT. Its translation is CASSTPDRGLTEAFF.

The chain combines TRBV19 with TRBJ2-7, with 8 bases lining up with TRBD1. This CDR3 spans 15 amino acids. V gave up 3 bases and J gave up 4 bases; unmatched junction bases: 8. CDR1 is LNHDA and CDR2 is SQIVND in the germline V gene (reference sequence). Here the CDR3 reads CASSISGTGDYEQYF. CDR3 nucleotide sequence: TGTGCCAGTAGTATTTCTGGGACAGGTGATTACGAGCAGTACTTC.

This clone came up once. CDR3 DNA: TGTGCCAGCAGCCACCAGGGGGGTGGGTCACCCCTCCACTTT. It yields the protein CASSHQGGGSPLHF. The V gene is TRBV14, the J gene TRBJ1-6; 7 bases match TRBD1. CDR3 length: 14 residues. Trimming at V came to 3 bases and at J to 10 bases, leaving 6 bases not matched to a gene. Germline CDR1 reads SGHDN; CDR2 reads FVKESK.

This clone appeared a single time. This chain connects TRBV25-1 to TRBJ1-5, with 7 bases matching TRBD1. V was clipped by 8 bases and J by 2 bases; unmatched bases: 3. The germline V gene has CDR1 MGHDK and CDR2 SYGVNS. The CDR3 has 13 amino acids. The CDR3 sequence is CASPDRGNQPQHF. CDR3 sequence (DNA): TGTGCCAGCCCTGACAGGGGCAATCAGCCCCAGCATTTT.